A selection of T cell receptor beta chains follows, all from one sample in a study of T-cell reconstitution after alpha-beta-depleted transplantation in children. TCRdb processed the PCR reads anew with MiXCR; each CDR3 protein has one entry. The sample includes 600,000 to 700,000 distinct CDR3 sequences, around 13% of them seen just once. This specimen consisted of PBMCs, obtained before TCRalphabeta/CD19-depleted stem cell transplant. The receptors here all came from a girl aged 2 to 10 with congenital amegakaryocytic thrombocytopenia, due to receive a stem cell transplant. Both conserved end residues are part of each CDR3. The order of the fields is D gene, J gene, clone size, V gene, CDR3 DNA, CDR3 protein. A D gene is named only where the DNA matches it firmly. Clone size appears in some rows only: once, few, many, or a class for an expanded clone.

TRBD2 | TRBJ2-1 | few | TRBV20-1 | TGCAGTGCTACGGGGGAGGGCCTTTTAAATGAGCAGTTCTTC | CSATGEGLLNEQFF
TRBD1 | TRBJ2-1 | many | TRBV4-1 | TGCGCCAGCAGCCAAGGATCAGGGGGCGGCTACAATGAGCAGTTCTTC | CASSQGSGGGYNEQFF
. | TRBJ1-5 | . | TRBV30 | TGTGCCTGGAGTCCCTCCTATAGCAATCAGCCCCAGCATTTT | CAWSPSYSNQPQHF
. | TRBJ2-6 | many | TRBV12-3/TRBV12-4 | TGTGCCAGCAGTTTTTGGGGACAAAGCTCTGGGGCCAACGTCCTGACTTTC | CASSFWGQSSGANVLTF
. | TRBJ1-4 | few | TRBV7-2 | TGTGCCAGCAGCTTCATGGGGGGCGCTTATGAAAAACTGTTTTTT | CASSFMGGAYEKLFF
TRBD2 | TRBJ2-1 | few | TRBV11-3 | TGTGCCAGCAGCTTAGATTGGACTAGCGAGGACAATGAGCAGTTCTTC | CASSLDWTSEDNEQFF
. | TRBJ2-1 | . | TRBV29-1 | TGCAGTGATACACGGGTCGCTTGGGGTGAGCAGTTCTTC | CSDTRVAWGEQFF
. | TRBJ2-4 | . | TRBV27 | TGTGCCAGCAGTTCTCTCTCAGGCAACATTCAGTACTTC | CASSSLSGNIQYF
. | TRBJ1-5 | many | TRBV5-8 | TGTGCCAGCACCCGAGGATCTGGGGTTTGGCCCCAGCATTTT | CASTRGSGVWPQHF
. | TRBJ2-7 | few | TRBV20-1 | TGCAGTGCTAGCCGGTCCGGCGGAACCTACGAGCAGTACTTC | CSASRSGGTYEQYF
. | TRBJ1-5 | . | TRBV20-1 | TGCAGTGCTAGAAGGTCTGGGGGGGCCGGCAATCAGCCCCAGCATTTT | CSARRSGGAGNQPQHF
TRBD2 | TRBJ2-5 | few | TRBV7-6 | TGTGCCAGCAGCAGGAATAGCGGGAGAGGCGAGACCCAGTACTTC | CASSRNSGRGETQYF
TRBD2 | TRBJ2-7 | many | TRBV3-1 | TGTGCCAGCAGCCAAGCTCTAGCGGGTCTCTCCGAGCAGTACTTC | CASSQALAGLSEQYF
. | TRBJ1-1 | . | TRBV18 | TGTGCCAGCTCCGGCCTCCAGGAATTCCGAGTGAACACTGAAGCTTTCTTT | CASSGLQEFRVNTEAFF
. | TRBJ1-2 | many | TRBV20-1 | TGCAGTGCCAAACAACAGGGCACTTATGGCTACACCTTC | CSAKQQGTYGYTF
. | TRBJ2-3 | few | TRBV20-1 | TGCAGTGCTAGATGGCCCAAATTCTCCGATACGCAGTATTTT | CSARWPKFSDTQYF
TRBD2 | TRBJ2-7 | . | TRBV12-3/TRBV12-4 | TGTGCCAGCAGCAAAAATAGCGGGAGCCCCTACGAGCAGTACTTC | CASSKNSGSPYEQYF
. | TRBJ2-2 | few | TRBV12-3/TRBV12-4 | TGTGCCGTGACTAAACCCACCGGGGAGCTGTTTTTT | CAVTKPTGELFF
TRBD1 | TRBJ1-1 | . | TRBV7-3 | TGTGCCAGCAGCTGGGACAGACAACCACACACTGAAGCTTTCTTT | CASSWDRQPHTEAFF
. | TRBJ1-2 | few | TRBV7-2 | TGTGCCAGCAGCCGTAGGGCCGTGGGTGGCAGAGTAAACTATGGCTACACCTTC | CASSRRAVGGRVNYGYTF